This is a list of T cell receptor beta chains from one sample in a study of CD8+CD57+ T cells in acquired aplastic anemia. TCRdb re-derived calls from the reads in MiXCR, one entry per CDR3 protein. The repertoire holds around 50,000 distinct CDR3 sequences, with roughly three fifths as singletons. Sequencing input: sorted CD4+, CD8+, or CD8+CD57+ T cells (not recorded which) from PBMCs. The receptors come from a human donor with aplastic anemia. Each CDR3 is given with its conserved first and last residue. The order of the fields is J gene, D gene, V gene, CDR3 protein. D genes are given only for firm matches.

j_call: TRBJ2-2
d_call: TRBD1
v_call: TRBV9
cdr3_aa: CASSGRTGVDTGELFF

j_call: TRBJ1-1
d_call: .
v_call: TRBV10-2
cdr3_aa: CASSGEDGNTEAFF

j_call: TRBJ2-5
d_call: .
v_call: TRBV7-9
cdr3_aa: CASSREPHQETQYF

j_call: TRBJ2-2
d_call: .
v_call: TRBV29-1
cdr3_aa: CSVARTSNTGELFF

j_call: TRBJ2-1
d_call: .
v_call: TRBV5-1
cdr3_aa: CASSLGNPGVLLNEQFF

j_call: TRBJ2-7
d_call: .
v_call: TRBV5-6
cdr3_aa: CASSFQSEQYF

j_call: TRBJ2-7
d_call: .
v_call: TRBV24-1
cdr3_aa: CATGAPGGEQYF

j_call: TRBJ1-2
d_call: .
v_call: TRBV10-3
cdr3_aa: CAISEVPSNYGYTF

j_call: TRBJ1-6
d_call: TRBD1
v_call: TRBV5-1
cdr3_aa: CASSLGQGWNSPLHF

j_call: TRBJ1-1
d_call: .
v_call: TRBV3-1
cdr3_aa: CASSPYGGIAEAFF

j_call: TRBJ1-1
d_call: .
v_call: TRBV2
cdr3_aa: CASRVGLEAFF

j_call: TRBJ1-2
d_call: .
v_call: TRBV19
cdr3_aa: CASNHRDNYGYTF

j_call: TRBJ2-7
d_call: TRBD2
v_call: TRBV2
cdr3_aa: CASSDGGSISYEQYF

j_call: TRBJ2-3
d_call: TRBD2
v_call: TRBV10-3
cdr3_aa: CATSDLAGGQRDTQYF

j_call: TRBJ2-7
d_call: TRBD1
v_call: TRBV5-5
cdr3_aa: CASSLYSGTGYEQYF

j_call: TRBJ2-1
d_call: TRBD1
v_call: TRBV12-3/TRBV12-4
cdr3_aa: CASSLDRYNEQFF

j_call: TRBJ1-1
d_call: .
v_call: TRBV7-9
cdr3_aa: CASSLRGAGTEAFF

j_call: TRBJ1-1
d_call: .
v_call: TRBV9
cdr3_aa: CASSLGANTEAFF

j_call: TRBJ1-5
d_call: TRBD1
v_call: TRBV7-2
cdr3_aa: CASSSGQVNQPQHF

j_call: TRBJ2-1
d_call: TRBD1
v_call: TRBV29-1
cdr3_aa: CSTPGQGPNEQFF

j_call: TRBJ2-2
d_call: .
v_call: TRBV4-1
cdr3_aa: CASSQVRFGAGELFF

j_call: TRBJ1-2
d_call: .
v_call: TRBV10-2
cdr3_aa: CASSESNVDYGYTF

j_call: TRBJ2-5
d_call: .
v_call: TRBV15
cdr3_aa: CATSRDRAETQYF

j_call: TRBJ1-1
d_call: .
v_call: TRBV18
cdr3_aa: CASSPEDFVDTEAFF

j_call: TRBJ1-1
d_call: .
v_call: TRBV19
cdr3_aa: CASRGRPNTEAFF

j_call: TRBJ2-7
d_call: .
v_call: TRBV2
cdr3_aa: CASSYSDGYEQYF

j_call: TRBJ1-1
d_call: .
v_call: TRBV2
cdr3_aa: CASTLSLSLEAFF

j_call: TRBJ1-4
d_call: .
v_call: TRBV7-9
cdr3_aa: CASSTGVKGEKLFF

j_call: TRBJ2-1
d_call: TRBD1
v_call: TRBV2
cdr3_aa: CASSLTAGGYNEQFF

j_call: TRBJ2-1
d_call: TRBD1
v_call: TRBV5-6
cdr3_aa: CASSLVTGENEQFF

j_call: TRBJ1-5
d_call: .
v_call: TRBV2
cdr3_aa: CASSINQPQHF

j_call: TRBJ2-7
d_call: .
v_call: TRBV7-9
cdr3_aa: CASSPTGSQNEQYF

j_call: TRBJ2-7
d_call: .
v_call: TRBV7-2
cdr3_aa: CASSPTIYEQYF

j_call: TRBJ2-1
d_call: TRBD1
v_call: TRBV20-1
cdr3_aa: CSASDRDRGSNEQFF

j_call: TRBJ2-7
d_call: .
v_call: TRBV7-3
cdr3_aa: CASSQSSYEQYF

j_call: TRBJ2-1
d_call: TRBD2
v_call: TRBV2
cdr3_aa: CASSSRLAGNNEQFF

j_call: TRBJ1-6
d_call: TRBD1
v_call: TRBV11-1
cdr3_aa: CASSLLQGANSPLHF

j_call: TRBJ2-7
d_call: .
v_call: TRBV12-3/TRBV12-4
cdr3_aa: CASSSAGGTNEQYF

j_call: TRBJ2-7
d_call: .
v_call: TRBV4-1
cdr3_aa: CASSQDRGTKYEQYF

j_call: TRBJ1-2
d_call: .
v_call: TRBV12-3/TRBV12-4
cdr3_aa: CASTVVAGYTF

j_call: TRBJ1-3
d_call: .
v_call: TRBV20-1
cdr3_aa: CSATDSGNTIYF

j_call: TRBJ2-1
d_call: .
v_call: TRBV10-3
cdr3_aa: CAISGGQGVDEQFF

j_call: TRBJ1-6
d_call: .
v_call: TRBV28
cdr3_aa: CASSLSQGLVPLHF

j_call: TRBJ2-2
d_call: .
v_call: TRBV14
cdr3_aa: CASSQDLTDQNGELFF

j_call: TRBJ2-7
d_call: .
v_call: TRBV6-6
cdr3_aa: CASSYGKGGEQYF

j_call: TRBJ2-3
d_call: .
v_call: TRBV7-7
cdr3_aa: CASSAGTSTSTDTQYF